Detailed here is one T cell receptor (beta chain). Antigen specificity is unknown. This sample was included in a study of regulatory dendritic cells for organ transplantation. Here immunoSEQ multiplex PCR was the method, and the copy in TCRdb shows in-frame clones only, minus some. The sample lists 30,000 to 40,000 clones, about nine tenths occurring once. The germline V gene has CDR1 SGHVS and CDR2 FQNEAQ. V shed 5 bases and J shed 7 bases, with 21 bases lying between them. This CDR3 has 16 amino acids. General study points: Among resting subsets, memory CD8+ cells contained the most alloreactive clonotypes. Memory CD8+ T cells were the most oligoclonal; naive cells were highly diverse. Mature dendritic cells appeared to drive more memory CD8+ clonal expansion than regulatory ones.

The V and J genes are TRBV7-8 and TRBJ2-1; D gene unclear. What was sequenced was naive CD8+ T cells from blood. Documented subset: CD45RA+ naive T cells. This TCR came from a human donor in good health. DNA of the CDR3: TGTGCCAGCAGCCCATATGATGACGAGAAAGGTAATGAGCAGTTCTTC. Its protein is CASSPYDDEKGNEQFF.